This TCR beta chain was profiled in a study of blood T cell repertoires in COVID-19. Clones were sequenced by immunoSEQ multiplex PCR, and TCRdb holds only the in-frame ones, with some missing. The data show over 110,000 clones, with roughly 80% seen just once and 5% to 6% held by the top ten. The CDR3 extends over 15 amino acids. The V and J ends lost 0 bases and 10 bases respectively, with 16 bases between them. CDR1 SNHLY and CDR2 FYNNEI come from the germline V gene. This receptor was taken from a man aged 40-49 years with acute COVID-19. The sample consisted of PBMCs or T cells enriched from blood (not recorded which). The V gene is TRBV2, the J gene TRBJ2-1, with a tentative D call TRBD1 (5 bases). In DNA form, the CDR3 reads TGTGCCAGCAGTGAAGCGCAGGGCAGGGTCGGGGAGCAGTTCTTC. Encoded protein: CASSEAQGRVGEQFF.